A single sample gave rise to the 9 T cell receptor beta chains below, sequenced in a study of shared clonotypes between healthy human individuals. Clones were sequenced by immunoSEQ multiplex PCR, and TCRdb holds only the in-frame ones, with some missing. The data contain about 2,200,000 clones, roughly 91% of them singletons. The naive CD8 population came from CD45RO-negative cells selected for CCR7, without terminally differentiated effector memory CD45RA+ cells. Specimen: naive CD8+ T cells from PBMCs. The source of these receptors is a man aged 18-30 years in good health. Some clones in this sample may be carry-over from other donors' samples.

The rearrangement uses TRBV28 and TRBJ2-7; 10 nucleotides agree with TRBD2. Germline V CDR1 and CDR2: MDHEN, SYDVKM. This CDR3 region has 15 residues. The junction had 9 bases not matched to a gene; V was cut back by 5 bases and J by 5 bases. The CDR3 nucleotides read TGTGCCAGCAGTCATTCTAGCGGGAGTTTCCACGAGCAGTACTTC. This gives the protein CASSHSSGSFHEQYF. Looking up the rest from reference TRBV28 and TRBJ2-7 gives the full variable domain: DVKVTQSSRYLVKRTGEKVFLECVQDMDHENMFWYRQDPGLGLRLIYFSYDVKMKEKGDIPEGYSVSREKKERFSLILESASTNQTSMYLCASSHSSGSFHEQYFGPGTRLTVT.

A note on this clone: The sample carries other DNA sequences with the same CDR3. The genes are TRBV7-6 and TRBJ2-1; unclear D gene. Trimming cost V 0 bases and J 8 bases, with 8 bases left between them. The CDR3 consists of 13 residues. CDR1 and CDR2 from the germline V gene are SGHVS and FNYEAQ. The chain's CDR3 is CASSLAGADEQFF. The CDR3 DNA reads TGTGCCAGCAGCTTAGCGGGCGCGGATGAGCAGTTCTTC.

As to this clone: Other nucleotide sequences in the sample specify the same CDR3. This sequence joins TRBV29-1 and TRBJ2-7, with D unresolved. The CDR3 loop spans 12 amino acids. Trimming took off 6 bases at V and 0 bases at J, with 9 bases between the two ends. In germline, CDR1 is SQVTM, CDR2 ANQGSEA. The CDR3: CSVELSSYEQYF. The DNA of the CDR3 is TGCAGCGTAGAGCTGTCCTCCTACGAGCAGTACTTC.

The chain is built from TRBV27 and TRBJ2-3; weak D call: TRBD1 (5 bases). CDR3 length: 13 amino acids. Germline V gene data show CDR1 as MNHEY and CDR2 as SMNVEV (reference sequence). V was shortened by 3 bases and J by 7 bases, with 11 bases between the two germline ends. DNA of the CDR3: TGTGCCAGCAGTTTTGGGGCTGCCTATACGCAGTATTTT. This encodes CASSFGAAYTQYF.

The chain combines TRBV5-1 with TRBJ2-2; 7 positions agree with TRBD2. CDR3 length equals 16 residues. The germline CDR1 and CDR2 sequences are SGHRS and YFSETQ. Trimming took 1 base from V and 0 from J; bases not matched to a gene: 3. CDR3 sequence reads: CASSLYAGANTGELFF. DNA for the CDR3: TGCGCCAGCAGCTTGTATGCGGGGGCGAACACCGGGGAGCTGTTTTTT.

The V call is TRBV2, the J call TRBJ1-2; D gene unclear. This CDR3 spans 11 amino acids. Trimming pared 3 bases from V and 7 bases from J, leaving 6 bases between. Germline CDR1 SNHLY, CDR2 FYNNEI. The DNA for the CDR3 is TGTGCCAGCAGTGATCGGCCTGGCTACACCTTC. It translates to CASSDRPGYTF. The full variable domain, completed using reference TRBV2 and TRBJ1-2, is EPEVTQTPSHQVTQMGQEVILRCVPISNHLYFYWYRQILGQKVEFLVSFYNNEISEKSEIFDDQFSVERPDGSNFTLKIRSTKLEDSAMYFCASSDRPGYTFGSGTRLTVV.

In this sample, this clone turned up once. The same CDR3 is also encoded by other DNA sequences in this sample. The chain is built from TRBV28 and TRBJ1-4; D is unresolved. Germline V gene sequence: CDR1 MDHEN, CDR2 SYDVKM. Trimming left V 1 base short and J 7 bases short, with 13 bases between. This CDR3 has 15 residues. CDR3: CASSLLGGRGEKLFF. In DNA, the CDR3 is TGTGCCAGCAGTTTATTAGGAGGACGGGGTGAAAAACTGTTTTTT. The variable domain in full, with the rest retrieved from reference TRBV28 and TRBJ1-4, is DVKVTQSSRYLVKRTGEKVFLECVQDMDHENMFWYRQDPGLGLRLIYFSYDVKMKEKGDIPEGYSVSREKKERFSLILESASTNQTSMYLCASSLLGGRGEKLFFGSGTQLSVL.

This chain joins TRBV27 and TRBJ1-1; 8 bases are shared with TRBD1. The length of the CDR3 is 13 residues. The germline CDR1 and CDR2 sequences are MNHEY and SMNVEV (reference sequence). Trimming at V came to 6 bases and at J to 4 bases, leaving 4 bases not matched to a gene. CDR3 in DNA: TGTGCCAGCAGCCCACAGGGGGTCACTGAAGCTTTCTTT. This sequence encodes CASSPQGVTEAFF.

The sample holds one count of this clone. Within the sample, other DNA sequences also encode this same CDR3. V is TRBV2 and J is TRBJ1-5; D is ambiguous. CDR3 length equals 14 residues. The germline CDR1 and CDR2 sequences are SNHLY and FYNNEI. V lost 1 base, J lost 0 bases, and 4 bases lay in between. The CDR3 sequence is CASSEGYSNQPQHF. CDR3 DNA sequence: TGTGCCAGCAGTGAAGGGTATAGCAATCAGCCCCAGCATTTT.